Presented here are 16 T cell receptor beta chains from one specimen sequenced in a study of CD8 T cells in Susac syndrome. RNA totalling about 0.45 to 1 ug underwent reverse transcription with random hexamers. TCRdb used MiXCR to reprocess the immunoSEQ multiplex PCR reads, holding one entry per CDR3 protein. The data contain more than 200,000 distinct CDR3 sequences, about 93% of them singletons. The sample comprised CD8+ T cells from PBMCs. These receptors came from a human donor with multiple sclerosis.

The CDR3 loop is CASSGADSGELFF. CDR3 in DNA: TGTGCCAGCAGTGGTGCGGACTCCGGGGAGCTGTTTTTT. The V and J genes are TRBV6-4 and TRBJ2-2; D is possibly TRBD2 (5 bases). V gave up 4 bases and J gave up 6 bases, with 9 bases separating them. The CDR3 loop spans 13 amino acids. Germline lookup yields CDR1 MRHNA and CDR2 SNTAGT.

The gene calls are TRBV20-1 and TRBJ1-3; the match to TRBD1 covers 9 bases. V dropped 5 bases and J dropped 0; count of bases not matched to a gene: 5. Germline V gives CDR1 DFQATT, CDR2 SNEGSKA (reference sequence). This CDR3 region has 15 residues. DNA for the CDR3: TGCAGTGCTGAGGGACAGGGCGTCTCTGGAAACACCATATATTTT. Residues: CSAEGQGVSGNTIYF.

The V and J genes are TRBV5-1 and TRBJ1-2, with 10 bases identical to TRBD1. Germline loops: CDR1 SGHRS, CDR2 YFSETQ. With 4 bases clipped from V and 5 bases from J, the junction kept 8 bases outside the gene matches. The CDR3 extends over 15 amino acids. For the CDR3, the DNA is TGCGCCAGCAGCCCCCCGGGACAGGGGTTGTATGGCTACACCTTC. It translates to CASSPPGQGLYGYTF.

A few counts support this clonotype. V usage is TRBV12-3 or TRBV12-4 and J usage is TRBJ2-7, with D possibly matching TRBD1 (5 bases). Trimming cost V 3 bases and J 2 bases, with 8 bases left between them. The CDR3 covers 13 residues. CDR3 residues: CASSLGLAYEQYF. The DNA of the CDR3 is TGTGCCAGCAGTTTGGGGCTCGCCTACGAGCAGTACTTC.

The chain uses TRBV7-9 and TRBJ2-4; D uncertain. Trimming removed 11 bases from V and 4 bases from J, with 18 bases in between. There are 14 residues in the CDR3. Germline CDR1 and CDR2: SEHNR and FQNEAQ (reference sequence). CDR3 nucleotides: TGTGCCTCGGGCGGAGAGCCGATAAAAAACATTCAGTACTTC. Translation: CASGGEPIKNIQYF.

The chain recombines TRBV13 with TRBJ2-7, with D possibly being TRBD2 (6 bases). CDR3 length: 15 amino acids. Germline V gene lookup returns CDR1 PRHDT and CDR2 FYEKMQ (reference sequence). V lost 0 bases to trimming and J lost 0 bases, with 9 bases between them. The CDR3 loop is CASSLGGDSSYEQYF. The CDR3 bases are TGTGCCAGCAGCTTAGGGGGGGACTCCTCCTACGAGCAGTACTTC.

J is TRBJ1-2 and V is TRBV11-1, with D uncertain. Trimming stripped 3 bases from V and 0 bases from J, with 14 bases between. The length of the CDR3 is 16 residues. The germline gives CDR1 SGHAT, CDR2 FQDESV (reference sequence). The CDR3 nucleotides read TGTGCCAGCAGCTTCACCGAGCAGCCCTCTAACTATGGCTACACCTTC. Encoded protein: CASSFTEQPSNYGYTF.

V usage is TRBV5-1 and J usage is TRBJ1-1; TRBD1 aligns across 10 bases. Germline-derived CDR1 and CDR2 are SGHRS and YFSETQ. With V trimmed by 3 bases and J by 6 bases, 8 bases remained unmatched. The CDR3 contains 15 residues. The CDR3 DNA is TGCGCCAGCAGCTCGGACAGGGGGGAGTATGCTGAAGCTTTCTTT. It encodes CASSSDRGEYAEAFF. The full variable domain, in which reference TRBV5-1 and TRBJ1-1 provide the parts outside the CDR3, is KAGVTQTPRYLIKTRGQQVTLSCSPISGHRSVSWYQQTPGQGLQFLFEYFSETQRNKGNFPGRFSGRQFSNSRSEMNVSTLELGDSALYLCASSSDRGEYAEAFFGQGTRLTVV.

V and J are TRBV5-6 and TRBJ2-1, with 10 bases identical to TRBD2. There are 17 residues in the CDR3. V shed 2 bases, J shed 0 bases, and the junction held 5 bases outside the gene matches. Looked up from germline, CDR1 is SGHDT and CDR2 is YYEEEE. The DNA of the CDR3 is TGTGCCAGCAGCTTCGGACTAGCGGCCGCCTCCTACAATGAGCAGTTCTTC. Residues: CASSFGLAAASYNEQFF.

The chain couples TRBV13 to TRBJ2-1; TRBD2 aligns across 7 bases. The CDR3 loop spans 19 amino acids. Germline trimming cut 4 bases from V and 1 base from J; bases unmatched to any gene: 16. CDR1 and CDR2 from the germline V gene are PRHDT and FYEKMQ (reference sequence). CDR3 bases: TGTGCCAGCAGCTCCTTAGGAGAAAGCGGGGCTACATCCTACAATGAGCAGTTCTTC. Encoded protein: CASSSLGESGATSYNEQFF.

This clonotype was observed a single time. The chain is built from TRBV27 and TRBJ2-7; 9 positions match TRBD1. CDR1 and CDR2 from the germline V gene are MNHEY and SMNVEV (reference sequence). The CDR3 extends over 15 amino acids. J was trimmed by 7 bases and V by 5 bases; bases with no gene match: 12. The CDR3 sequence is CASSDGTGLPREQYF. In nucleotides, the CDR3 is TGTGCCAGCAGTGACGGGACAGGGCTTCCCAGGGAGCAGTACTTC.

This chain connects TRBV19 to TRBJ1-1; D is perhaps TRBD1 (6 bases). The CDR3 runs 13 residues. Germline lookup yields CDR1 LNHDA and CDR2 SQIVND (reference sequence). Trimming took off 3 bases at V and 6 bases at J, with 11 bases between the two ends. This chain's CDR3 is CASSIPDSPEAFF. CDR3 DNA sequence: TGTGCCAGTAGTATCCCGGACAGTCCTGAAGCTTTCTTT. The variable domain in full, with the rest retrieved from reference TRBV19 and TRBJ1-1, is DGGITQSPKYLFRKEGQNVTLSCEQNLNHDAMYWYRQDPGQGLRLIYYSQIVNDFQKGDIAEGYSVSREKKESFPLTVTSAQKNPTAFYLCASSIPDSPEAFFGQGTRLTVV.

The rearrangement links TRBV9 to TRBJ2-7; D unresolved. Germline V gene sequence: CDR1 SGDLS, CDR2 YYNGEE. V was cut by 0 bases and J by 6 bases, with 13 bases left in between. CDR3 length: 14 residues. The CDR3 is CASSVGLRAVEQYF. The CDR3 nucleotides are TGTGCCAGCAGCGTAGGATTAAGGGCCGTCGAGCAGTACTTC.

The count of this clonotype is one. J is TRBJ2-2 and V is TRBV6-5; 11 bases agree with TRBD2. The CDR3 sequence is 19 residues long. The germline CDR1 and CDR2 sequences are MNHEY and SVGAGI. V shed 0 bases, J shed 3 bases, and the junction held 9 bases outside the gene matches. The CDR3 loop reads CASSYSGGTSGPYTGELFF. Written as DNA, the CDR3 is TGTGCCAGCAGTTACTCGGGCGGGACTAGCGGCCCGTACACCGGGGAGCTGTTTTTT.

The chain is built from TRBV7-3 and TRBJ2-3; 7 nucleotides agree with TRBD2. The CDR3 sequence is 14 residues long. Germline V CDR1 and CDR2: SGHTA, FQGTGA. V shed 3 bases, J shed 6 bases, and the junction held 6 bases outside the gene matches. For the CDR3, the DNA is TGTGCCAGCAGCTTTGAGGGAGGGGAGGATACGCAGTATTTT. It specifies CASSFEGGEDTQYF.

The gene calls are TRBV13 and TRBJ2-5; tentatively, D is TRBD1 (7 bases). This CDR3 has 15 residues. Germline CDR1 reads PRHDT; CDR2 reads FYEKMQ (reference sequence). Trimming took off 5 bases at V and 2 bases at J, with 15 bases between the two ends. In DNA form, the CDR3 reads TGTGCCAGCAGCCACAGGGGAGGAGGGCAAGAGACCCAGTACTTC. Translation gives CASSHRGGGQETQYF. The full variable domain, rest sourced from reference TRBV13 and TRBJ2-5, is AAGVIQSPRHLIKEKRETATLKCYPIPRHDTVYWYQQGPGQDPQFLISFYEKMQSDKGSIPDRFSAQQFSDYHSELNMSSLELGDSALYFCASSHRGGGQETQYFGPGTRLLVL.